This T cell receptor beta chain originates from a study of vaccination and CD4 T cells after COVID-19. Study in general: Post-vaccine sampling followed dose two by a median roughly 74 days (range 14 to 241).

This clonotype has a single count. The antigen remains unidentified. The germline gives CDR1 SGHAT, CDR2 FQNNGV. There are 13 residues in the CDR3. After removal of 5 bases from V and 9 bases from J, the junction contained 7 bases not matched to a gene. At the Johns Hopkins FTIC core, DNA taken from cultured CD4+ T cells was sequenced by way of the Oncomine TCR Beta short-read assay. TCRdb called the PCR reads again in MiXCR, with one record for every CDR3 protein. The data contain over 10,000 distinct CDR3 sequences, roughly 80% of them seen just once; the ten biggest clones take up 11%. Study results and limitations: Convalescent patients studied were relatively few, and early post-infection timepoints were absent.

The treatment here: approximately 9-day PBMC culture with coronavirus spike peptide pools or control peptides (ViraFEST assay). The sequencing sample was made of CD4+ T cells from blood, cultured in vitro. The chain couples TRBV11-2 to TRBJ2-5; 9 bases fit TRBD2. The receptor was isolated from a human donor who had recovered from COVID-19. CDR3 loop: CASSPGLASSQYF. As DNA, the CDR3 is TGTGCCAGCAGCCCGGGACTAGCCAGTTCCCAGTACTTC.